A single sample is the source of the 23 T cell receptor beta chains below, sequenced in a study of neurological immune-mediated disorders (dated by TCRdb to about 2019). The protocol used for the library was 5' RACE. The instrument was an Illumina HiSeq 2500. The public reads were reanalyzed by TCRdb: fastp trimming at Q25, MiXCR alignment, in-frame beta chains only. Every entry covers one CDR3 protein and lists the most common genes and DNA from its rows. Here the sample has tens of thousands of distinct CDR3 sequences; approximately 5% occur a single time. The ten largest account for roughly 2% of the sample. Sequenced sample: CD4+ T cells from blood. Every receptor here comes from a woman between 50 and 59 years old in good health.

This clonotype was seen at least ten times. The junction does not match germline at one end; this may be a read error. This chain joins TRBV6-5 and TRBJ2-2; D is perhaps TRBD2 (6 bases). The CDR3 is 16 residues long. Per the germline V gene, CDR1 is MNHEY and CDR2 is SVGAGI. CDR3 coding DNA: TGTGCCAGCAGTTATTGGACGGGAGTGAACACCGGGGAACTGTTTTTT. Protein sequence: CASSYWTGVNTGELFF.

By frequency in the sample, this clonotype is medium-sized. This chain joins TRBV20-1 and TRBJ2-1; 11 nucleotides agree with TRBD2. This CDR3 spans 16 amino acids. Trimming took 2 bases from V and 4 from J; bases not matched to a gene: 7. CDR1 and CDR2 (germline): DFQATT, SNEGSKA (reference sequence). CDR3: CSARLPGLAEYNEQFF. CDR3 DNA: TGCAGTGCTAGACTCCCGGGACTAGCGGAATACAATGAGCAGTTCTTC.

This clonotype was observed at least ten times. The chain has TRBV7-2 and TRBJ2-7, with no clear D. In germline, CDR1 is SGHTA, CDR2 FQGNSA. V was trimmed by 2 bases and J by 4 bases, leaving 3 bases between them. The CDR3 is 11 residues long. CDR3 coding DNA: TGTGCCAGCAGCTTACAGTACGAGCAGTACTTC. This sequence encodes CASSLQYEQYF.

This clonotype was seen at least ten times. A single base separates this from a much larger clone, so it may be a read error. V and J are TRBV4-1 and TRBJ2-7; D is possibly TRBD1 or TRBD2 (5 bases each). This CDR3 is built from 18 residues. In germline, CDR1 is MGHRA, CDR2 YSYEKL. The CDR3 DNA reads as TGCGCCAGCAGCCAAGGTCCCCCGGCAGGGACGAGCCTCTACGAGCAGTGCTTC. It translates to CASSQGPPAGTSLYEQCF.

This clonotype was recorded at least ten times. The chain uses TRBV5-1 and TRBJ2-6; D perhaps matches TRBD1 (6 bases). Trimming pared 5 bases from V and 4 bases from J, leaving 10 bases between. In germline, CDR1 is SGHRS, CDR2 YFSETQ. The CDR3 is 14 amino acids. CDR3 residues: CASSSGTGANVLTF. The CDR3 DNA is TGCGCCAGCAGTTCCGGGACAGGGGCCAACGTCCTGACTTTC. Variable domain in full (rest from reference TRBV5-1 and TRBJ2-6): KAGVTQTPRYLIKTRGQQVTLSCSPISGHRSVSWYQQTPGQGLQFLFEYFSETQRNKGNFPGRFSGRQFSNSRSEMNVSTLELGDSALYLCASSSGTGANVLTFGAGSRLTVL.

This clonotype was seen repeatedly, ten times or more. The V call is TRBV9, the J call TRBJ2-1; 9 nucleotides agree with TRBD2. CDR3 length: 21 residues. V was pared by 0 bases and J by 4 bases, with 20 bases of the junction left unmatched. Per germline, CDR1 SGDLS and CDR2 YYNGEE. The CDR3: CASSVALGGTSQSGRYNEQFF. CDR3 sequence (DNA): TGTGCCAGCAGCGTAGCCCTGGGGGGGACTAGCCAGAGCGGGAGATACAATGAGCAGTTCTTC.

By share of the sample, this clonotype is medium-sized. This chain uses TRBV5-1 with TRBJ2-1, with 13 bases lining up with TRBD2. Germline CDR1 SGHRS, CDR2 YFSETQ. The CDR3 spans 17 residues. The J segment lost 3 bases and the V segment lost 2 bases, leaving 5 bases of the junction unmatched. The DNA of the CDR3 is TGCGCCAGCAGCTTTACAGGACTAGCGGGAGTCTACAATGAGCAGTTCTTC. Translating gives CASSFTGLAGVYNEQFF. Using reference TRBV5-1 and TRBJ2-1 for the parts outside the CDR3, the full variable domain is KAGVTQTPRYLIKTRGQQVTLSCSPISGHRSVSWYQQTPGQGLQFLFEYFSETQRNKGNFPGRFSGRQFSNSRSEMNVSTLELGDSALYLCASSFTGLAGVYNEQFFGPGTRLTVL.

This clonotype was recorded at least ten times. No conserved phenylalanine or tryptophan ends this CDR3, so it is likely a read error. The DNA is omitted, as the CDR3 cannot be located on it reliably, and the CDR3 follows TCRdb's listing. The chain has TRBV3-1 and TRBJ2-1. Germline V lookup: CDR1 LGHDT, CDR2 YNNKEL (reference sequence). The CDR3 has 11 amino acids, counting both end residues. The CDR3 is CASSQVSSPDS.

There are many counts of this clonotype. Here the CDR3 DNA reads TGTGCCAGCAAGGGTATCGGCAACACTGAAGCTTTCTTT. As protein: CASKGIGNTEAFF. The rearrangement links TRBV7-8 to TRBJ1-1, with unresolved D. The V gene's germline CDR1 is SGHVS and CDR2 FQNEAQ. This CDR3 comprises 13 residues. Trimming cost V 7 bases and J 2 bases, with 11 bases left between them.

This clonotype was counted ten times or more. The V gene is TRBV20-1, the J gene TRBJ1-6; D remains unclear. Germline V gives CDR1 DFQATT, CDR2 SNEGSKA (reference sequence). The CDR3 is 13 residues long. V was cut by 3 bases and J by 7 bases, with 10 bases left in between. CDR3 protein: CSARMDANSPLHF. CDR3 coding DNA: TGCAGTGCTAGGATGGACGCAAATTCACCCCTCCACTTT.

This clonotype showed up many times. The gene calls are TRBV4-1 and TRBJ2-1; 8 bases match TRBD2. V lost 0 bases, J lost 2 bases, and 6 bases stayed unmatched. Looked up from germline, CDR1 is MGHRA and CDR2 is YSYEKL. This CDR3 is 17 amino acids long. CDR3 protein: CASSQDGSGGTYNEQFF. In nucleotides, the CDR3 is TGCGCCAGCAGCCAAGATGGGAGCGGGGGAACCTACAATGAGCAGTTCTTC.

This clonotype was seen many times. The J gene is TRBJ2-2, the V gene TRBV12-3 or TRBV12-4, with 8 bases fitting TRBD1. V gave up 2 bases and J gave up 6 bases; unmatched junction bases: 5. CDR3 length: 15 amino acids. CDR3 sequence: CASSLRQGSAGELFF. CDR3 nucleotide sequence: TGTGCCAGCAGTTTAAGACAGGGGTCAGCCGGGGAGCTGTTTTTT.

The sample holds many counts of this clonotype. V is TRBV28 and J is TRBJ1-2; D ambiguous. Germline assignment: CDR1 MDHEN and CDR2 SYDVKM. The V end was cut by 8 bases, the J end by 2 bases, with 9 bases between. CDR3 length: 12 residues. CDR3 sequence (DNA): TGTGCCAGCGCTTATTCGAACTATGGCTACACCTTC. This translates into CASAYSNYGYTF.

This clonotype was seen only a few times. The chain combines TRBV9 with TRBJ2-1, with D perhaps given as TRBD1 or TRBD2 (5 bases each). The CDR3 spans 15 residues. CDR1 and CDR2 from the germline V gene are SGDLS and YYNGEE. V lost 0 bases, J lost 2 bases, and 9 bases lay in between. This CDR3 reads CASSVEGDPYNEQFF. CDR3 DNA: TGTGCCAGCAGCGTAGAAGGGGACCCCTACAATGAGCAGTTCTTC.

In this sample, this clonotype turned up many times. CDR3 nucleotides: TGCAGCGTGTCGGGTCCTGAAGCTTTCTTT. Its translation: CSVSGPEAFF. The V call is TRBV29-1, the J call TRBJ1-1, with unresolved D. Germline lookup yields CDR1 SQVTM and CDR2 ANQGSEA. V lost 6 bases, J lost 6 bases, and 8 bases lay in between. This CDR3 is 10 amino acids long.

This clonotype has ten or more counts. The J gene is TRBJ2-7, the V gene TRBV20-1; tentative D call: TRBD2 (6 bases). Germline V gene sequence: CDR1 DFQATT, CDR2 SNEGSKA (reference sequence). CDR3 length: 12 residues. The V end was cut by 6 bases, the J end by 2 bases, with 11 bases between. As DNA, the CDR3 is TGCAGTGCGGTACCGGGGGCCTACGAGCAGTACTTC. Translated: CSAVPGAYEQYF.

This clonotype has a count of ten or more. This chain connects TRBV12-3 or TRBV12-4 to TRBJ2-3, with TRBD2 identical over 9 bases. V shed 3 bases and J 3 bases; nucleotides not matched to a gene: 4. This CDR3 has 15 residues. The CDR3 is CASSLWLAGTDTQYF. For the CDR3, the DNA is TGTGCCAGCAGTTTGTGGCTAGCGGGAACAGATACGCAGTATTTT.

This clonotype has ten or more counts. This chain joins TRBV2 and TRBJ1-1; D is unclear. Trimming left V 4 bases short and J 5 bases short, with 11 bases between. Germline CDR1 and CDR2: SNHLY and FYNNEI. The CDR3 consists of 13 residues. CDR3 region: CASSVAGRTEAFF. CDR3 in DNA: TGTGCCAGCAGTGTTGCGGGGAGGACTGAAGCTTTCTTT.

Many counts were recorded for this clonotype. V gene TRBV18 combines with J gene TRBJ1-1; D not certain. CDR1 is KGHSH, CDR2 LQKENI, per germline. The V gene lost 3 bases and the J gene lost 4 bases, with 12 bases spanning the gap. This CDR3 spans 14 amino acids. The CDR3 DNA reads TGTGCCAGCTCACCGCGGGAAGTGGCCACTGAAGCTTTCTTT. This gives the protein CASSPREVATEAFF. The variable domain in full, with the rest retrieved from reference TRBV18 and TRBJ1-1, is NAGVMQNPRHLVRRRGQEARLRCSPMKGHSHVYWYRQLPEEGLKFMVYLQKENIIDESGMPKERFSAEFPKEGPSILRIQQVVRGDSAAYFCASSPREVATEAFFGQGTRLTVV.

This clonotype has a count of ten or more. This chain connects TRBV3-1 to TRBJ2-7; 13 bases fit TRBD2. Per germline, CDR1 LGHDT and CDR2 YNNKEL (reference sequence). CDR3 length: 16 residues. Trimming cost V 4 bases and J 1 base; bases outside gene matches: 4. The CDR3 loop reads CASSPRLAGGSYEQYF. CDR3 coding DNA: TGTGCCAGCAGCCCCAGACTAGCGGGGGGTTCCTACGAGCAGTACTTC.

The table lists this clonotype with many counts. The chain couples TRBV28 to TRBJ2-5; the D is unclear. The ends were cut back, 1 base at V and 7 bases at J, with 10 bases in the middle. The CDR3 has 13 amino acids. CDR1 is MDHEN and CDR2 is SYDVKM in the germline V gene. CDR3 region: CASSLSGDTTQYF. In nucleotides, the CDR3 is TGTGCCAGCAGTTTATCTGGGGATACGACCCAGTACTTC.

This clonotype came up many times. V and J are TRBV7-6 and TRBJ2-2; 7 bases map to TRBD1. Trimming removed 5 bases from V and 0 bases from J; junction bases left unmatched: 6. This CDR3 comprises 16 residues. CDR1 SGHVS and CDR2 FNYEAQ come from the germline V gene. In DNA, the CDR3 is TGTGCCAGCAGCAAAGGACAGGTCGCGAACACCGGGGAGCTGTTTTTT. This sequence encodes CASSKGQVANTGELFF.

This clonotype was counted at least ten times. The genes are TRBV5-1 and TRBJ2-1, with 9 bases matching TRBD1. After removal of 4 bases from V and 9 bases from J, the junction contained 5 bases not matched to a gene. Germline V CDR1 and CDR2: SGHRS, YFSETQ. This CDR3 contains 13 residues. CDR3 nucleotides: TGCGCCAGCAGCACCGACAGGGGGAGTGAGCAGTTCTTC. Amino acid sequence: CASSTDRGSEQFF.